Listed here is a single TCR beta chain. This record belongs to a study of control samples from healthy donors and cancer patients. The CDR3 sequence is 11 residues long. Looked up from germline, CDR1 is MNHEY and CDR2 is SMNVEV (reference sequence). The junction had 10 bases not matched to a gene; V was cut back by 8 bases and J by 15 bases. Measured with immunoSEQ multiplex PCR; TCRdb has only the in-frame clones, and not every one. In the table there are approximately 150,000 clones, approximately 94% of which are singletons. This clonotype was obtained from a man in his sixties with colorectal cancer. Input material: PBMCs. The V gene is TRBV27, the J gene TRBJ2-1; 7 bases are shared with TRBD1. Here the CDR3 reads CASRNRQGLFF. Written as DNA, the CDR3 is TGTGCCAGCCGTAACCGACAGGGTTTGTTCTTC.